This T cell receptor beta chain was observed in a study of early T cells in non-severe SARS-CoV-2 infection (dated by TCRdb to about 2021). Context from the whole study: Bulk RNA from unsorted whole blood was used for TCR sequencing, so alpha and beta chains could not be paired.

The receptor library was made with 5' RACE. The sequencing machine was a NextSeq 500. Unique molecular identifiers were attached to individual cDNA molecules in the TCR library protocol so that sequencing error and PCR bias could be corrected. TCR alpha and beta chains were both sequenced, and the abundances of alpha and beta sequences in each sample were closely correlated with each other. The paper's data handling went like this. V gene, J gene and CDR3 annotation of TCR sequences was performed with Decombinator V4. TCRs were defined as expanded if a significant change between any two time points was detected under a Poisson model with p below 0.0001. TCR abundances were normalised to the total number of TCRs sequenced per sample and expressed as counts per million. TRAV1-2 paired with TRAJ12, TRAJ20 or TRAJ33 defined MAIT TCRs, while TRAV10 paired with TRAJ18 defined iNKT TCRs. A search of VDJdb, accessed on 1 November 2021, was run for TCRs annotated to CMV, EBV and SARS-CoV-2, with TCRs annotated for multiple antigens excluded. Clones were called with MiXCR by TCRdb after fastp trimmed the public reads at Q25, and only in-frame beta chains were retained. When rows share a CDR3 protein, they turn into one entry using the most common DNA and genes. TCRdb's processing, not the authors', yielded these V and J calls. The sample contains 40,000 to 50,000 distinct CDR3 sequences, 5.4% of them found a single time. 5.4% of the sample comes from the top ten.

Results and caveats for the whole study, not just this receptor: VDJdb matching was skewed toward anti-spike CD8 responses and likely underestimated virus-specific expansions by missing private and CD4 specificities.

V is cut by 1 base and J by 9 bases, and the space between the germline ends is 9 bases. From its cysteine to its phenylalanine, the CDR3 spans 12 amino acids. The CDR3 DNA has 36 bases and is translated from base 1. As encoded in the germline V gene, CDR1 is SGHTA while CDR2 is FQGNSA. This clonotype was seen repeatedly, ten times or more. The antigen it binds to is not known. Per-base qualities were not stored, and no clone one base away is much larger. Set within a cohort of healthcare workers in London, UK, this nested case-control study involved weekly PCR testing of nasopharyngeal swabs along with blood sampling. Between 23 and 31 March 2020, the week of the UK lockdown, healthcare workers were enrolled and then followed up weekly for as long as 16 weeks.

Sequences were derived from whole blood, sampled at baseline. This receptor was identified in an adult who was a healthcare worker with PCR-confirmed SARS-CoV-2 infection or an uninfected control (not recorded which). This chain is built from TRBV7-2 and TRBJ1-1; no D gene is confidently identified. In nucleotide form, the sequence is TGTGCCAGCAGCTTAGAGACGGGTAAAGCTTTCTTT. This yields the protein CASSLETGKAFF.